The clone carrying this TCR beta chain was counted at least ten times. Every diagnosis used clinical symptoms, serum thyroxine and TRAb, thyroid ultrasound and orbital computed tomography. RNA transcripts yielded amplified TCR beta CDR3 regions. The TCR CDR3 first-round RT-PCR relied on the HTBI primer set. In TCRdb, the multiplex PCR reads were re-called with MiXCR into one record per CDR3 protein. The sample lists 350,000 or so distinct CDR3 sequences, roughly 15% occurring once. The sample belongs to a study of T cells in Graves' hyperthyroidism and ophthalmopathy. V lost 2 bases and J lost 3, with 8 bases in between. This CDR3 is 14 amino acids long.

The rearrangement uses TRBV12-3 or TRBV12-4 and TRBJ1-5, with unresolved D. The TCR comes from a woman in her thirties with Graves' hyperthyroidism that later progressed to Graves' ophthalmopathy. Sample: blood. CDR3 sequence (DNA): TGTGCCAGCAGTTTATCAGCAATCAATCAGCCCCAGCATTTT. Encoded protein: CASSLSAINQPQHF.